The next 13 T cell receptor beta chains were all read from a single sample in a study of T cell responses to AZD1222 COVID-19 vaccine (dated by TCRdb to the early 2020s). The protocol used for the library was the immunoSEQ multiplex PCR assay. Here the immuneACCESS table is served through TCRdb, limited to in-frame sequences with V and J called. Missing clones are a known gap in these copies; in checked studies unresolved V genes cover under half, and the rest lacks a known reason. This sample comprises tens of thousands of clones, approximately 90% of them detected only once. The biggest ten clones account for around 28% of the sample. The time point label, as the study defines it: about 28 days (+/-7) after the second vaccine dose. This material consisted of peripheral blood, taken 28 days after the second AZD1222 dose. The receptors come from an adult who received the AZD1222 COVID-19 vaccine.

The CDR3 sequence is CASSLDDYSSYEQYF. CDR3 bases: TGTGCCAGCAGCTTAGATGACTATAGCTCCTACGAGCAGTACTTC. The chain is built from TRBV11-2 and TRBJ2-7; a possible D gene is TRBD2 (5 bases). The V end lost 0 bases, the J end lost 0 bases, and 9 bases lay between the germline ends. Germline V gene lookup returns CDR1 SGHAT and CDR2 FQNNGV. The CDR3 length is 15 residues.

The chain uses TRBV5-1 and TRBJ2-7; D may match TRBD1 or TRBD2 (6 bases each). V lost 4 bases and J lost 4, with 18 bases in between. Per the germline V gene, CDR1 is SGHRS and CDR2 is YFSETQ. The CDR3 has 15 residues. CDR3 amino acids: CASSPNLGGPYEQYF. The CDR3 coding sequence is TGCGCCAGCAGCCCCAATTTGGGGGGCCCATACGAGCAGTACTTC.

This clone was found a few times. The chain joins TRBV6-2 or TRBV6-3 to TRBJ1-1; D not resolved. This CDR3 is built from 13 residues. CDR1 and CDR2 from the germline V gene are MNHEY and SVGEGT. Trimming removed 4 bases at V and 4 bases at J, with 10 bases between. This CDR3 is CASSLSISTEAFF. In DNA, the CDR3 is TGTGCCAGCAGTTTAAGTATAAGCACTGAAGCTTTCTTT.

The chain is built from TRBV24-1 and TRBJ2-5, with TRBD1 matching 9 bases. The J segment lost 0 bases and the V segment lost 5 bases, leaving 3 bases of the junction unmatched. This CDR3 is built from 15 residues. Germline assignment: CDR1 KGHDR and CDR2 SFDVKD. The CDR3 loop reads CATSGGQGYQETQYF. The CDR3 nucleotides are TGTGCCACCAGTGGAGGACAGGGGTACCAAGAGACCCAGTACTTC.

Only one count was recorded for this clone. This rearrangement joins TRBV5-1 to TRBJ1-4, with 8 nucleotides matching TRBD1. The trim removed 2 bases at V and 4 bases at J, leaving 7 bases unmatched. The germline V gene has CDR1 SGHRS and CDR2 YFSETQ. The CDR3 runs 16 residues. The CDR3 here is CASSLLQGGLNEKLFF. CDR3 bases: TGCGCCAGCAGCTTATTACAGGGGGGCCTTAATGAAAAACTGTTTTTT.

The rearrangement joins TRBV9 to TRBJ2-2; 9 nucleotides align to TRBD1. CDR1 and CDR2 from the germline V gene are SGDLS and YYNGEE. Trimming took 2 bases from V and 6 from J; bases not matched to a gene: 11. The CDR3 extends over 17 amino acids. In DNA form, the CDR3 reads TGTGCCAGCAGCGTCGAAGTTATTGGGACAGGGTCCGGGGAGCTGTTTTTT. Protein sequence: CASSVEVIGTGSGELFF.

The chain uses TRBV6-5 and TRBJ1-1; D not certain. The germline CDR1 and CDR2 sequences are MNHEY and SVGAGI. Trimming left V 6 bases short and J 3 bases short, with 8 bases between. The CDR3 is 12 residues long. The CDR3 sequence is CASRDTDTEAFF. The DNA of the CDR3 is TGTGCCAGCAGAGACACCGACACTGAAGCTTTCTTT.

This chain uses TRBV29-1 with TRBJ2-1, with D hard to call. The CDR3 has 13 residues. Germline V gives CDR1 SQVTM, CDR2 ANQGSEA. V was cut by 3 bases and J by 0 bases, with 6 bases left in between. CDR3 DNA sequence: TGCAGCGTTGACAAGAGCTCCTACAATGAGCAGTTCTTC. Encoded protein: CSVDKSSYNEQFF.

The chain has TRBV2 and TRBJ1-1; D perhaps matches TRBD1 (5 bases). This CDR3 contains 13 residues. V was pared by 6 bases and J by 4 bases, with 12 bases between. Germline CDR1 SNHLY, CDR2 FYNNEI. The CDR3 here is CASSRESATEAFF. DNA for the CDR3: TGTGCCAGCAGCAGGGAGTCTGCCACTGAAGCTTTCTTT.

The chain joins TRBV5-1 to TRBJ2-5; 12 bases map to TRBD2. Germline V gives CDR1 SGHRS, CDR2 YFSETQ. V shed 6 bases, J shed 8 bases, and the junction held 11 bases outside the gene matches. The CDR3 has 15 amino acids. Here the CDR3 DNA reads TGCGCCAGCACACTAGCGGGAGGCCTCGGGGATACCCAGTACTTC. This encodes CASTLAGGLGDTQYF.

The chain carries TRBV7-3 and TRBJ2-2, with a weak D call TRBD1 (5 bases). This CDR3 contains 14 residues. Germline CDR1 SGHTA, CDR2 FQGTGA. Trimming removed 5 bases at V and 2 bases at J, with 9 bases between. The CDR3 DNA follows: TGTGCCAGCAGCCCTGACAGTAACACCGGGGAGCTGTTTTTT. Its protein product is CASSPDSNTGELFF.

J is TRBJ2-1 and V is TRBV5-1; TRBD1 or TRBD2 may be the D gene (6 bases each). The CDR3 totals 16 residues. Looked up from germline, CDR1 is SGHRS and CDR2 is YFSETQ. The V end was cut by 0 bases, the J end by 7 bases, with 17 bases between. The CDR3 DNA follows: TGCGCCAGCAGCTTGGCCTTGGGGGGCCAGAGGAATGAGCAGTTCTTC. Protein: CASSLALGGQRNEQFF.

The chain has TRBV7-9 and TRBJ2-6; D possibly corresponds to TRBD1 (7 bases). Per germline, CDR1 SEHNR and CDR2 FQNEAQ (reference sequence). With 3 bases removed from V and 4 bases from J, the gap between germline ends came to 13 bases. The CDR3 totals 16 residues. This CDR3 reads CASSFGGGQGANVLTF. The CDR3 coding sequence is TGTGCCAGCAGCTTCGGAGGGGGACAGGGGGCCAACGTCCTGACTTTC.